This T cell receptor (beta chain) stems from a study of blood T cell repertoires in COVID-19. Turning to the study itself: T cells, B-cell-depleted T cells, or PBMCs supplied cDNA or gDNA.

This CDR3 is 11 amino acids long. Germline V CDR1 and CDR2: SEHNR, FQNEAQ (reference sequence). V was clipped by 5 bases and J by 9 bases, with 10 bases between them. This clone was seen ten or more times. Researchers sorted participants into cohorts using their self-reported clinical history. Donors in Cohort 3 counted as recovered after two negative PCRs, clearance, or symptom resolution. Original processing methods: Nucleated cell number was recorded as an estimate derived from reference gene primer amplification. Profiled with immunoSEQ multiplex PCR; TCRdb holds only in-frame clones, not every one. Clonal size and the V and J genes are those of that table, whereas D and trimming came from the DNA. The repertoire consists of under 300,000 clones, with roughly 89% occurring once and the leading ten covering about 9.3%.

The chain has TRBV7-9 and TRBJ1-1; D uncertain. The source material was PBMCs or T cells enriched from blood (not recorded which). The clonotype comes from a man between 40 and 49 years old who had recovered from COVID-19. CDR3 sequence: CASSRDYKAFF. The CDR3, as DNA: TGTGCCAGCAGCCGGGATTATAAAGCTTTCTTT.